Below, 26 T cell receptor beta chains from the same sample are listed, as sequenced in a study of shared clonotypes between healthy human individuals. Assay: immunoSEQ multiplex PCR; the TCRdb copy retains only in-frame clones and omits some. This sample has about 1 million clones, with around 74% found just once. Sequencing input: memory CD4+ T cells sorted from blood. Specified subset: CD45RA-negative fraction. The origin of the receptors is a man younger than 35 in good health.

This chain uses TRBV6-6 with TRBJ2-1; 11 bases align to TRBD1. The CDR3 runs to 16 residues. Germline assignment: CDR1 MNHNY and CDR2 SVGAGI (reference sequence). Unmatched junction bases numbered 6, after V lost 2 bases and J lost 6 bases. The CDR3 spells CASSYTRTGGRNEQFF. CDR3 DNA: TGTGCCAGCAGTTACACCCGGACAGGGGGCCGCAATGAGCAGTTCTTC.

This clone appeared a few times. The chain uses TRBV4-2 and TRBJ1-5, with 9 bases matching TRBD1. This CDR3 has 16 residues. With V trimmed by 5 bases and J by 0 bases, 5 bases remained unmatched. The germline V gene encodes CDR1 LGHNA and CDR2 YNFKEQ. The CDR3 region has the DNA TGTGCCAGCAGCGCCCCGGACAGGGGTAGCAATCAGCCCCAGCATTTT. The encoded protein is CASSAPDRGSNQPQHF.

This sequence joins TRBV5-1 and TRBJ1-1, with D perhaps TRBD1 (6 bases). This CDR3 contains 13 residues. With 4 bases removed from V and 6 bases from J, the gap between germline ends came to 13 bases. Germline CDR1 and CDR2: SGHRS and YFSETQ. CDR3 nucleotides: TGCGCCAGCAGCGCCGGCGGGGGCGCTGAAGCTTTCTTT. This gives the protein CASSAGGGAEAFF.

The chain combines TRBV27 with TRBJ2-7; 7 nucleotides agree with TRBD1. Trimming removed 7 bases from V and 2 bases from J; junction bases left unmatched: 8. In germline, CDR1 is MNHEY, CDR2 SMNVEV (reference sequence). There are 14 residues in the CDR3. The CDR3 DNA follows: TGTGCCAGCAACCGGGACAGACGCCCCTACGAGCAGTACTTC. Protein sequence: CASNRDRRPYEQYF.

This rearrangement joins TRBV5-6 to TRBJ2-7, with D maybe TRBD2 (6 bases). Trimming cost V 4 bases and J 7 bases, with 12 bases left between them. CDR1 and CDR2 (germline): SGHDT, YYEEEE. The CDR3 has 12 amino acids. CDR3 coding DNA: TGTGCCAGCAGCCAGTTACTAGCAGAGCAGTACTTC. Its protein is CASSQLLAEQYF.

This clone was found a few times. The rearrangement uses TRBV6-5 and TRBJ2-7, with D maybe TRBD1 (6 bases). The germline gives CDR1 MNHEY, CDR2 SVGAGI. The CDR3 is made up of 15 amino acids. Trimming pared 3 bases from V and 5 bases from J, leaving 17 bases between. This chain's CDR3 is CASSYEGQGFDEQYF. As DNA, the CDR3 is TGTGCCAGCAGTTATGAGGGGCAGGGGTTTGACGAGCAGTACTTC.

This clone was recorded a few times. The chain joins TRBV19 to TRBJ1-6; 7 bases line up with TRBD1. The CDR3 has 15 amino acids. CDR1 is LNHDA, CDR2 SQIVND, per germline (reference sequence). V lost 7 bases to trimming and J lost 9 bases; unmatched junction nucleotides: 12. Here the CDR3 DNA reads TGTGCCAGTACCACTGCGACAGGGACGGGTTCACCCCTCCACTTT. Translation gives CASTTATGTGSPLHF.

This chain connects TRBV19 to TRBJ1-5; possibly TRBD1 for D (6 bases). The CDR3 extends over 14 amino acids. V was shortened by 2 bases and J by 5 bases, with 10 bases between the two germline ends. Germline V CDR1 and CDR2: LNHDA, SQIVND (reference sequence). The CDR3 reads CASSIQGLDQPQHF. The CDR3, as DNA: TGTGCCAGTAGTATACAGGGGCTTGATCAGCCCCAGCATTTT.

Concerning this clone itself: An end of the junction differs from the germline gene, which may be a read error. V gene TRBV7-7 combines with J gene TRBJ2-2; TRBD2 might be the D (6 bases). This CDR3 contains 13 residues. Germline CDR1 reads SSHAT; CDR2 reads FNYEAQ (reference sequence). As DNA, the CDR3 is TGTGCTAGCAGCTCCCTGGGAGGCGGGGAGCTGTTTTTT. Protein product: CASSSLGGGELFF. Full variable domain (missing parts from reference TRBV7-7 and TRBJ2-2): GAGVSQSPRYKVTKRGQDVTLRCDPISSHATLYWYQQALGQGPEFLTYFNYEAQPDKSGLPSDRFSAERPEGSISTLTIQRTEQRDSAMYRCASSSLGGGELFFGEGSRLTVL.

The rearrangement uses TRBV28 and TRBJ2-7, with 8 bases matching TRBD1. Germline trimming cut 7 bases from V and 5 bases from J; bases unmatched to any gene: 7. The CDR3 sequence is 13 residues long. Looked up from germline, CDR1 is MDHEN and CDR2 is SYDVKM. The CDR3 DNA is TGTGCCAGCACATCAGGACAGGGCCACGAGCAGTACTTC. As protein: CASTSGQGHEQYF.

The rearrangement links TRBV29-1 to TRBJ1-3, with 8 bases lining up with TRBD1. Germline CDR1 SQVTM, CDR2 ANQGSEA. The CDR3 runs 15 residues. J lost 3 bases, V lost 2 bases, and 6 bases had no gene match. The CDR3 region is CSVETAGGFGNTIYF. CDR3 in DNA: TGCAGCGTTGAAACTGCAGGGGGCTTTGGAAACACCATATATTTT.

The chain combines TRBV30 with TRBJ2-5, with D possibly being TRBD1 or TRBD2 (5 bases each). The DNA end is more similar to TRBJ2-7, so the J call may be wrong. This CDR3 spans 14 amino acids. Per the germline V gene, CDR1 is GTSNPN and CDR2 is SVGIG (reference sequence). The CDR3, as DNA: TGTGCCTGCGCCTCCCGGGACGGGATTTACGAGCAGTACTTC. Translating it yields CACASRDGIYEQYF.

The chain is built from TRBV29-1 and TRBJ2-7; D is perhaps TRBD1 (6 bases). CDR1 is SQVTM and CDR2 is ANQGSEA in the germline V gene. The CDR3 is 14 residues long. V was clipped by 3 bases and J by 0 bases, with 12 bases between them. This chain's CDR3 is CSVDAGASSYEQYF. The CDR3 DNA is TGCAGCGTTGACGCAGGGGCAAGCTCCTACGAGCAGTACTTC.

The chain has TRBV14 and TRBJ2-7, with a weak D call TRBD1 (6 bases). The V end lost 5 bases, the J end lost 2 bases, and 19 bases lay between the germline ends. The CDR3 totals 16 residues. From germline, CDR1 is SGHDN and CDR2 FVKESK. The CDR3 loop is CASSERSGAGAYEQYF. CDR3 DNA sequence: TGTGCCAGCAGCGAAAGATCAGGGGCAGGGGCCTACGAGCAGTACTTC.

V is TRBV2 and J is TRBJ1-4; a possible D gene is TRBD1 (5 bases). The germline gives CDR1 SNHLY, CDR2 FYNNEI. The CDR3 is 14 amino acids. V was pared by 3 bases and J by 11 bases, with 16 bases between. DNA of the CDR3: TGTGCCAGCAGTGACGCGGACACCTTGCGGAAACTGTTTTTT. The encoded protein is CASSDADTLRKLFF. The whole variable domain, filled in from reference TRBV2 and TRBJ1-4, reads EPEVTQTPSHQVTQMGQEVILRCVPISNHLYFYWYRQILGQKVEFLVSFYNNEISEKSEIFDDQFSVERPDGSNFTLKIRSTKLEDSAMYFCASSDADTLRKLFFGSGTQLSVL.

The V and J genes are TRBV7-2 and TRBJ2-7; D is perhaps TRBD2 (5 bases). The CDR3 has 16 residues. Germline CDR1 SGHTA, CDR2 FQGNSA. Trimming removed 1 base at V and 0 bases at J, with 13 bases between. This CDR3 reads CASSLEFGRASYEQYF. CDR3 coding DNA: TGTGCCAGCAGCTTAGAGTTTGGGCGGGCCTCCTACGAGCAGTACTTC.

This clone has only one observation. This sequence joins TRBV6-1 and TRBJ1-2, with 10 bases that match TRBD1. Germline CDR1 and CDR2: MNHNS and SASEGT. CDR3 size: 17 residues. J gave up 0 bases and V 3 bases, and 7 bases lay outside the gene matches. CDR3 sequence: CASSEMGQGRPNYGYTF. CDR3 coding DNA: TGTGCCAGCAGTGAGATGGGACAGGGGAGACCTAACTATGGCTACACCTTC.

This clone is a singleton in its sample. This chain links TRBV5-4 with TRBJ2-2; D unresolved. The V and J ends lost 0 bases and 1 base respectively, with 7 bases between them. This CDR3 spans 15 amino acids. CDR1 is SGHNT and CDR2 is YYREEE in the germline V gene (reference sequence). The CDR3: CASSLEPKNTGELFF. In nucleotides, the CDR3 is TGTGCCAGCAGCTTGGAACCTAAGAACACCGGGGAGCTGTTTTTT.

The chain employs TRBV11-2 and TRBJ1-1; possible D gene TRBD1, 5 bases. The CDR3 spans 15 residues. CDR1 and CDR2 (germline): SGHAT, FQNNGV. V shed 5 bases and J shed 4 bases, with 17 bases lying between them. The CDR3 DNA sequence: TGTGCCAGCAGCGCTCCGGGACTCGCGGGCACTGAAGCTTTCTTT. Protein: CASSAPGLAGTEAFF.

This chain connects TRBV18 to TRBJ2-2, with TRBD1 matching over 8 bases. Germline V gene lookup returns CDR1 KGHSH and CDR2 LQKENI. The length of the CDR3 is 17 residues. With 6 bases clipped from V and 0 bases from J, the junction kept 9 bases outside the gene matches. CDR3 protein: CASSQTGQGANTGELFF. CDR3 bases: TGTGCCAGCTCCCAGACTGGACAGGGCGCGAACACCGGGGAGCTGTTTTTT.

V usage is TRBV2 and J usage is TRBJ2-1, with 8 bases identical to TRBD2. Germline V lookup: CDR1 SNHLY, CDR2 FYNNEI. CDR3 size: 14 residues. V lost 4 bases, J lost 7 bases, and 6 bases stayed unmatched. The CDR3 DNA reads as TGTGCCAGCAGTGGGGCTAGCGGGTTGAATGAGCAGTTCTTC. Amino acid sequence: CASSGASGLNEQFF.

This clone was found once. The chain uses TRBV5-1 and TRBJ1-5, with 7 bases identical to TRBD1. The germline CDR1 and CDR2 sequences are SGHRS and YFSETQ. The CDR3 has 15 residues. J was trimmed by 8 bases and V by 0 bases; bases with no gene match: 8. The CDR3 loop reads CASSLGRGRSEPQHF. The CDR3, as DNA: TGCGCCAGCAGCTTGGGCAGGGGGAGGTCGGAGCCCCAGCATTTT.

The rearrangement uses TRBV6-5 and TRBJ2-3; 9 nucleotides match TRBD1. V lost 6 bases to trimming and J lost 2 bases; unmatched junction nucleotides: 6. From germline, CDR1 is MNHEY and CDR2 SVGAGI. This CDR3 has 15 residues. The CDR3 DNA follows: TGTGCCAGCAGCCGACGGACAGGGGACACAGATACGCAGTATTTT. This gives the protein CASSRRTGDTDTQYF.

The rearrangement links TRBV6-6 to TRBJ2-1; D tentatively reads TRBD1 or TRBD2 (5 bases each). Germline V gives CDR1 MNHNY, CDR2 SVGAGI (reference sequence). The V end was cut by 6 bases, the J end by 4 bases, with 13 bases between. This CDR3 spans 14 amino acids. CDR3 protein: CASRPDGAYNEQFF. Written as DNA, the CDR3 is TGTGCCAGCAGACCGGACGGGGCGTACAATGAGCAGTTCTTC.

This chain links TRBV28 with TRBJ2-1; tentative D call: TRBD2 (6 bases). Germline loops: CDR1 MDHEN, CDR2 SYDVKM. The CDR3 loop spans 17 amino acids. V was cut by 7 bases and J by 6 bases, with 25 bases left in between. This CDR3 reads CASTVRRDSKVGNEQFF. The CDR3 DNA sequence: TGTGCCAGCACCGTCCGCCGGGACTCAAAAGTCGGCAATGAGCAGTTCTTC.

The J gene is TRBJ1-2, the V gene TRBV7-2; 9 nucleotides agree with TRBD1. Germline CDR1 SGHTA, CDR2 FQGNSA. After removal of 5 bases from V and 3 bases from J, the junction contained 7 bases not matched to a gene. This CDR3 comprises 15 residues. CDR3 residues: CASSLSTGGYYGYTF. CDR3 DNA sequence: TGTGCCAGCAGCCTATCGACAGGGGGATACTATGGCTACACCTTC.